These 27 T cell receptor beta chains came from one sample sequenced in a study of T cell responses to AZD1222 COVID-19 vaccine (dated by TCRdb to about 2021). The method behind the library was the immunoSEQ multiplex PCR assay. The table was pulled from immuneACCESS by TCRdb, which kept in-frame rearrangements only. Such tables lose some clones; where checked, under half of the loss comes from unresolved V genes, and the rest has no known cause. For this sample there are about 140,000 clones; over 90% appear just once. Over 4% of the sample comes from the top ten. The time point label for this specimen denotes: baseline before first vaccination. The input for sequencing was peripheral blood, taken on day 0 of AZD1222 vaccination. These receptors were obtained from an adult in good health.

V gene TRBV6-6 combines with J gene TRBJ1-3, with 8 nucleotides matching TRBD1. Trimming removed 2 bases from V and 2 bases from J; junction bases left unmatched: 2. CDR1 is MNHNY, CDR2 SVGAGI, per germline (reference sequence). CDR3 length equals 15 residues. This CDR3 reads CASSYPTGAGNTIYF. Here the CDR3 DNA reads TGTGCCAGCAGTTACCCGACAGGGGCTGGAAACACCATATATTTT.

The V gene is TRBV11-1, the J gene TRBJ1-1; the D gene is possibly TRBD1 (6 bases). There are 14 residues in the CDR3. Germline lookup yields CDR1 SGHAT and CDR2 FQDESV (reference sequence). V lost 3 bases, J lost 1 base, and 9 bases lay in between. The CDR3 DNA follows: TGTGCCAGCAGCTTCGGACAGTCGAACACTGAAGCTTTCTTT. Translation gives CASSFGQSNTEAFF.

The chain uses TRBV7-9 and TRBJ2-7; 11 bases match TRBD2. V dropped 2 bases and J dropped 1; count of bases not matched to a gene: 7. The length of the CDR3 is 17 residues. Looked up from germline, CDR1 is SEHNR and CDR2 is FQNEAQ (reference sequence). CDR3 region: CASSLMGLADKSYEQYF. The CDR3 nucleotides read TGTGCCAGCAGCTTAATGGGACTAGCGGATAAATCCTACGAGCAGTACTTC. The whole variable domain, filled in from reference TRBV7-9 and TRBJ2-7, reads DTGVSQNPRHKITKRGQNVTFRCDPISEHNRLYWYRQTLGQGPEFLTYFQNEAQLEKSRLLSDRFSAERPKGSFSTLEIQRTEQGDSAMYLCASSLMGLADKSYEQYFGPGTRLTVT.

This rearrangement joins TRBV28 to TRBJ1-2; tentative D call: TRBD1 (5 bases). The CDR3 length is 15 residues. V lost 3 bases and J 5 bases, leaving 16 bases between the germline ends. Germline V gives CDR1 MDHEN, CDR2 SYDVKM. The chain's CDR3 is CASSFGTVGEYGYTF. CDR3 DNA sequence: TGTGCCAGCAGTTTCGGGACGGTGGGGGAGTATGGCTACACCTTC.

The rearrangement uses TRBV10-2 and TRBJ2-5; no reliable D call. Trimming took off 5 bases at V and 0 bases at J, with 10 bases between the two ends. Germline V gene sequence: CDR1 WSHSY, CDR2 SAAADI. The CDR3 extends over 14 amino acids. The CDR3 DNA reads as TGCGCCAGCAGTAACAGCCCGTACCAAGAGACCCAGTACTTC. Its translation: CASSNSPYQETQYF.

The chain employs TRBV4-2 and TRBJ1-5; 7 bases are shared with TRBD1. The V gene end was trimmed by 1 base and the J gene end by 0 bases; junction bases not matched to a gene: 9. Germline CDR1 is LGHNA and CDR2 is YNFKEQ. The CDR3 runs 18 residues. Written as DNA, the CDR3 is TGTGCCAGCAGCCAAGGTTTCAGGGGGTCCGTTAGCAATCAGCCCCAGCATTTT. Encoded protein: CASSQGFRGSVSNQPQHF.

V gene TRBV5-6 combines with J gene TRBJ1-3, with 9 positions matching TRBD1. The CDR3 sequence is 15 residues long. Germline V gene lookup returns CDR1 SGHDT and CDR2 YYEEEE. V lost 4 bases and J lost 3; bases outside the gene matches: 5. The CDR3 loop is CASSPRTGVGNTIYF. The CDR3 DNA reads TGTGCCAGCAGCCCCCGGACAGGGGTTGGAAACACCATATATTTT.

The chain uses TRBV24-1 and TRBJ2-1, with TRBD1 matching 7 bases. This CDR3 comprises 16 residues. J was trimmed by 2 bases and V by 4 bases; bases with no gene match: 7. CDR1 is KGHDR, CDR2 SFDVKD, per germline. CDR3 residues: CATSDPRQGPYNEQFF. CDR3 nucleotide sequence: TGTGCCACCAGTGACCCAAGACAGGGACCCTACAATGAGCAGTTCTTC.

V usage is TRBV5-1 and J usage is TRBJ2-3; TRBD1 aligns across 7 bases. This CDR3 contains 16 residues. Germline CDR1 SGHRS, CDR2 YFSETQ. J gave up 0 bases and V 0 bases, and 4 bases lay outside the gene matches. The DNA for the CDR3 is TGCGCCAGCAGCTTGGGTGGACAGGTAAGCACAGATACGCAGTATTTT. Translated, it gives CASSLGGQVSTDTQYF.

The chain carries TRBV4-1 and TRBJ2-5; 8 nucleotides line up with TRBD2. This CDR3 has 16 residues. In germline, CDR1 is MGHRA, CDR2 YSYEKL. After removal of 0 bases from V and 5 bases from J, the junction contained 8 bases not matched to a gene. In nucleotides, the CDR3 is TGCGCCAGCAGCCAAGACGGGCGGGAGGCCGGGGAGACCCAGTACTTC. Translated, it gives CASSQDGREAGETQYF.

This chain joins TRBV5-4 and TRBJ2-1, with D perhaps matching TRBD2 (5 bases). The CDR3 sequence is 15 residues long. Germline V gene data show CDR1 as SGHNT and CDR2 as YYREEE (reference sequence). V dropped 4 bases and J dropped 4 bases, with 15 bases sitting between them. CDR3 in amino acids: CASSTSRVAYNEQFF. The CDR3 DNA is TGTGCCAGCAGCACCTCGAGAGTAGCGTACAATGAGCAGTTCTTC.

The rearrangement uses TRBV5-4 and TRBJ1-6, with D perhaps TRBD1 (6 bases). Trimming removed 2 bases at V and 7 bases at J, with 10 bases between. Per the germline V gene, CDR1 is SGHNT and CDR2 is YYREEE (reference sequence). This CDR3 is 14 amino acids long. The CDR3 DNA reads TGTGCCAGCAGCTTTAGGACAGAAAATTCACCCCTCCACTTT. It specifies CASSFRTENSPLHF.

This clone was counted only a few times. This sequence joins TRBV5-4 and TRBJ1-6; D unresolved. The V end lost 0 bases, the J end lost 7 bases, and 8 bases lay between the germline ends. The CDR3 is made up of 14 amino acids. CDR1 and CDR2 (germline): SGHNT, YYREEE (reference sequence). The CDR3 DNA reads TGTGCCAGCAGCTTGGCCCCCAGGAATTCACCCCTCCACTTT. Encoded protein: CASSLAPRNSPLHF. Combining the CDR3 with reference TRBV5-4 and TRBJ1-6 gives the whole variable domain ETGVTQSPTHLIKTRGQQVTLRCSSQSGHNTVSWYQQALGQGPQFIFQYYREEENGRGNFPPRFSGLQFPNYSSELNVNALELDDSALYLCASSLAPRNSPLHFGNGTRLTVT.

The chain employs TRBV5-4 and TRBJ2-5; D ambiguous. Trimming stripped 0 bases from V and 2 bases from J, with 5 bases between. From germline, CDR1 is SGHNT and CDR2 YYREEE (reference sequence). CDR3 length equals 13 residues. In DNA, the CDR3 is TGTGCCAGCAGCTTGGCCTTGCAAGAGACCCAGTACTTC. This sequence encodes CASSLALQETQYF.

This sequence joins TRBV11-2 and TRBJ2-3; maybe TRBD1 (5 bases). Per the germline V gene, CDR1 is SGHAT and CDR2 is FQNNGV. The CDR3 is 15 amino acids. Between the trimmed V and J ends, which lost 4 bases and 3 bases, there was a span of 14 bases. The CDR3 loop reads CASSYRTQGTDTQYF. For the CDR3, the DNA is TGTGCCAGCAGCTACAGGACCCAGGGAACAGATACGCAGTATTTT.

The CDR3 loop is CASSPPAAGAPTDTQYF. The CDR3 coding sequence is TGTGCCAGCTCACCACCCGCGGCAGGGGCCCCCACAGATACGCAGTATTTT. The chain has TRBV18 and TRBJ2-3, with D possibly matching TRBD1 (6 bases). The CDR3 is 17 residues long. Germline lookup yields CDR1 KGHSH and CDR2 LQKENI. Trimming cost V 0 bases and J 2 bases, with 15 bases left between them.

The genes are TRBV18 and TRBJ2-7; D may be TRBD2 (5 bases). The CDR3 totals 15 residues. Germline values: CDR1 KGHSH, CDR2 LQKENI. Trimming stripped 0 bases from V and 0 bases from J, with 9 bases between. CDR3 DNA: TGTGCCAGCTCACCACCCGTCAGCGGCTCCTACGAGCAGTACTTC. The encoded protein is CASSPPVSGSYEQYF.

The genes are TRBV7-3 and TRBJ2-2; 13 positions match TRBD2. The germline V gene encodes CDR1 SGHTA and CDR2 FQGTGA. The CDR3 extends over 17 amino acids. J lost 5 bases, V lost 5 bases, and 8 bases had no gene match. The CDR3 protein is CASSLLAGGPLTGELFF. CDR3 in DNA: TGTGCCAGCAGCCTACTAGCGGGAGGGCCTTTAACCGGGGAGCTGTTTTTT.

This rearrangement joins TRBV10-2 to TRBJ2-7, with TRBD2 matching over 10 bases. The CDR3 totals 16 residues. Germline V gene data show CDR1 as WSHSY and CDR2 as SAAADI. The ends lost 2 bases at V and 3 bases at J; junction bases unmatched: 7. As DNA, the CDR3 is TGCGCCAGCAGTGAGAGGACTAGCGGAGGTTTCTACGAGCAGTACTTC. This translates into CASSERTSGGFYEQYF.

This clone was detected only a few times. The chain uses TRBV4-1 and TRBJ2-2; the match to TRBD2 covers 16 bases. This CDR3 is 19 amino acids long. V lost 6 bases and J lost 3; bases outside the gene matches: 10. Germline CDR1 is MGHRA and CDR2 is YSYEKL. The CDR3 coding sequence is TGCGCCAGCAGTCGCACGGGACTAGCGGGAGGGCCGGACACCGGGGAGCTGTTTTTT. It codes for CASSRTGLAGGPDTGELFF.

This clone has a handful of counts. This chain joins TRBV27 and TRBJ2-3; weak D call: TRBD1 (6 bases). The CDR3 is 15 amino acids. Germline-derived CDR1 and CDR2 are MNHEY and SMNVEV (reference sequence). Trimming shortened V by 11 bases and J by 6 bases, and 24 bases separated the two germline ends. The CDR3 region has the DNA TGTGCCTCAAAAAACAGGGTAGGGGGATTCGATACGCAGTATTTT. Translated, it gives CASKNRVGGFDTQYF.

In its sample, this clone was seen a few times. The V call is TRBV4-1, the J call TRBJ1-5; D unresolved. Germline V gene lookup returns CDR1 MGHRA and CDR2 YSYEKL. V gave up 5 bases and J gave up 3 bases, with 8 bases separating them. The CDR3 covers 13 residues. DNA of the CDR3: TGCGCCAGCAGCTCGGACCCCAATCAGCCCCAGCATTTT. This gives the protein CASSSDPNQPQHF.

CDR3 sequence: CASRSTVETQYF. In nucleotides, the CDR3 is TGTGCCAGCCGCTCGACAGTTGAGACCCAGTACTTC. The V gene is TRBV28, the J gene TRBJ2-5; D may be TRBD1 (5 bases). V shed 8 bases and J shed 5 bases, with 12 bases lying between them. This CDR3 region has 12 residues. The germline V gene encodes CDR1 MDHEN and CDR2 SYDVKM.

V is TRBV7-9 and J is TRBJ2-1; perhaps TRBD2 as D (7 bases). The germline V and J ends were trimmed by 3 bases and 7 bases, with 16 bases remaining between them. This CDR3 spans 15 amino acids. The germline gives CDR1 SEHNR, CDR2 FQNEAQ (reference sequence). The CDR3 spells CASSFEGGPLNEQFF. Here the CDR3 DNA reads TGTGCCAGCAGCTTTGAGGGGGGGCCGTTAAATGAGCAGTTCTTC.

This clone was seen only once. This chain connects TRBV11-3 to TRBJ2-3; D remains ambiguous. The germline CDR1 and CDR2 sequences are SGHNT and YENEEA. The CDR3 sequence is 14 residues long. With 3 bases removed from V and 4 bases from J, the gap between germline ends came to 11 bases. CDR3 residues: CASSFGSLADTQYF. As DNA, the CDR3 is TGTGCCAGCAGCTTCGGATCACTTGCAGATACGCAGTATTTT.

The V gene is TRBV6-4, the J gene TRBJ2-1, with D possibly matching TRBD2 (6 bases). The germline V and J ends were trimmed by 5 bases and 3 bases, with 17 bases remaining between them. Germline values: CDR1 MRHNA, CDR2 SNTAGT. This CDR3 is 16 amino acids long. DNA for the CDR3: TGTGCCAGCAGTCGCGAGCCGGGACTCCGCTACAATGAGCAGTTCTTC. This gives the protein CASSREPGLRYNEQFF.

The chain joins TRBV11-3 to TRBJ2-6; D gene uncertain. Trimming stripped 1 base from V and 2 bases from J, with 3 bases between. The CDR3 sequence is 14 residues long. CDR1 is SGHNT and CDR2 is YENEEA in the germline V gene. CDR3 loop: CASSLGPGANVLTF. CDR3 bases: TGTGCCAGCAGCTTAGGACCTGGGGCCAACGTCCTGACTTTC.